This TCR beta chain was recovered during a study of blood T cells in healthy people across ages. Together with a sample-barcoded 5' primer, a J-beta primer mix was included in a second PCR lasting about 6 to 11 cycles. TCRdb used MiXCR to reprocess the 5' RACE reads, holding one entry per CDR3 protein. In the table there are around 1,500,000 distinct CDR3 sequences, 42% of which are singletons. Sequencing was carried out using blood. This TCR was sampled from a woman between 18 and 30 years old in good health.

The CDR3 nucleotides are TGCAGTGCTCGACCCGCCTATGGCTACACCTTC. It codes for CSARPAYGYTF. The rearrangement links TRBV20-1 to TRBJ1-2, with D unresolved. Germline CDR1 reads DFQATT; CDR2 reads SNEGSKA (reference sequence). The CDR3 spans 11 residues. The V and J ends lost 5 bases and 4 bases respectively, with 8 bases between them.